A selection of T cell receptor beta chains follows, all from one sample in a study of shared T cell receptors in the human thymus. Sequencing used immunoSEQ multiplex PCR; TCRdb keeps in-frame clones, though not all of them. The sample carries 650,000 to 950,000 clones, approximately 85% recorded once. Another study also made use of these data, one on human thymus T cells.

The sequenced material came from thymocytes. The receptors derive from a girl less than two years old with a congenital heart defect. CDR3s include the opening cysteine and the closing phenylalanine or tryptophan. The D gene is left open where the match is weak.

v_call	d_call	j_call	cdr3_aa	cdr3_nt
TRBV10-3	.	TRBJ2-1	CAIRRRASNEQFF	TGTGCCATCAGGCGGCGGGCAAGCAATGAGCAGTTCTTC
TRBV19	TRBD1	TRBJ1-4	CASSKGGAFEKLFF	TGTGCCAGTAGTAAAGGGGGCGCGTTTGAAAAACTGTTTTTT
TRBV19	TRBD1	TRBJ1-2	CASTRGATGRNYGYTF	TGTGCCAGTACCAGGGGGGCTACAGGGCGCAACTATGGCTACACCTTC
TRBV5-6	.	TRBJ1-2	CASSFRSLADGYTF	TGTGCCAGCAGCTTCCGGTCCCTGGCGGATGGCTACACCTTC
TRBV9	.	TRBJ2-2	CASSATGTGELFF	TGTGCCAGCAGCGCCACAGGGACCGGGGAGCTGTTTTTT
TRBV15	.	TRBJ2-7	CATSRDSLRAYEQYF	TGTGCCACCAGCAGGGACAGCCTACGGGCTTACGAGCAGTACTTC
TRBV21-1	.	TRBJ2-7	CASSNTLVPGTAGSYEQYF	TGTGCCAGCAGCAATACGTTGGTCCCGGGGACAGCGGGTTCCTACGAGCAGTACTTC
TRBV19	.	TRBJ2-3	CASSIDYPAVEGETDTQYF	TGTGCCAGTAGTATAGATTATCCGGCGGTGGAGGGTGAGACAGATACGCAGTATTTT
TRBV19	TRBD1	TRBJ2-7	CASSPPTGTGGPEQYF	TGTGCCAGTAGCCCCCCAACCGGGACAGGGGGCCCCGAGCAGTACTTC
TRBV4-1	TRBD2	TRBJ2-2	CASSHRPSLAGENTGELFF	TGCGCCAGCAGCCACCGTCCCTCACTAGCGGGGGAGAACACCGGGGAGCTGTTTTTT